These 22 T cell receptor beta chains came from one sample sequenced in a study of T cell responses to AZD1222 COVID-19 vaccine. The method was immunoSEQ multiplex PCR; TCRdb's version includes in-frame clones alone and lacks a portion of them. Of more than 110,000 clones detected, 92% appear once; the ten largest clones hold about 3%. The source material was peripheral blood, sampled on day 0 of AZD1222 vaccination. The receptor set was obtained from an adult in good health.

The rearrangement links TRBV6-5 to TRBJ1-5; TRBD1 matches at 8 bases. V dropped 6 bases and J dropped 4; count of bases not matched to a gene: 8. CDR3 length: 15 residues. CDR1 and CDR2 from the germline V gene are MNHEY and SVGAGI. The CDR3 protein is CASRSQGAGNQPQHF. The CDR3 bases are TGTGCCAGCAGGTCCCAGGGGGCGGGAAATCAGCCCCAGCATTTT.

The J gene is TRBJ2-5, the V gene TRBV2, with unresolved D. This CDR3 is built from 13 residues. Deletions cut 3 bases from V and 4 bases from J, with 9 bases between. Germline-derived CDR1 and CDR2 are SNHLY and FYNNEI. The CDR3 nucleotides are TGTGCCAGCAGTGACGCCAACATAGAGACCCAGTACTTC. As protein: CASSDANIETQYF.

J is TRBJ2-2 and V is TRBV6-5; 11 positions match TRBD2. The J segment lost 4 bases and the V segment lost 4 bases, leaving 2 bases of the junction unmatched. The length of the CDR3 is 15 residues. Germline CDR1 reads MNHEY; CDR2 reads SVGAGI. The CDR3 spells CASSSSGRTTGELFF. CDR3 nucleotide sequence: TGTGCCAGCAGTTCTAGCGGGAGGACCACCGGGGAGCTGTTTTTT.

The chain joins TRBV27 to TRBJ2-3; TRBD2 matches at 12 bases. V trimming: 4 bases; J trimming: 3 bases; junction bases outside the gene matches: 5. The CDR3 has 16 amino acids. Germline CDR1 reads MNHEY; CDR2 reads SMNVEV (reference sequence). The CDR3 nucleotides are TGTGCCAGCAGTTCTGGACTAGCGGGATGGACAGATACGCAGTATTTT. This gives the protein CASSSGLAGWTDTQYF.

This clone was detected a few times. The CDR3: CAISEGSSGSGEQFF. CDR3 in DNA: TGTGCCATCAGTGAGGGGTCTAGCGGGAGCGGTGAGCAGTTCTTC. The V gene is TRBV10-3, the J gene TRBJ2-1, with TRBD2 identical over 10 bases. CDR1 and CDR2 (germline): ENHRY, SYGVKD. This CDR3 region has 15 residues. After removal of 2 bases from V and 9 bases from J, the junction contained 7 bases not matched to a gene.

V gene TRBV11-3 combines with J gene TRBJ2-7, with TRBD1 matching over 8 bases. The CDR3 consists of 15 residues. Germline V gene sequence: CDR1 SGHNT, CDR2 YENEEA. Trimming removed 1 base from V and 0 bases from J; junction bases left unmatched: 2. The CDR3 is CASSLAGGASYEQYF. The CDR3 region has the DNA TGTGCCAGCAGCTTAGCAGGGGGCGCCTCCTACGAGCAGTACTTC.

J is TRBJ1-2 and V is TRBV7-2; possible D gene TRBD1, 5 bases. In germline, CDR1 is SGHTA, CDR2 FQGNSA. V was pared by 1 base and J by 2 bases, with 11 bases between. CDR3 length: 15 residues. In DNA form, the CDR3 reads TGTGCCAGCAGCTTAGGATGGAGACAGAACTATGGCTACACCTTC. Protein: CASSLGWRQNYGYTF.

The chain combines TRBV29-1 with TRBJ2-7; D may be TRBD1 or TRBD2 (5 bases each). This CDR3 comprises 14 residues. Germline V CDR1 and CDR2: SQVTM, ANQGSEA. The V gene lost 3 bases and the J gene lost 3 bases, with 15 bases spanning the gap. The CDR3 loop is CSVEGGPTGYEQYF. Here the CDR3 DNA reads TGCAGCGTTGAGGGCGGGCCTACAGGCTACGAGCAGTACTTC.

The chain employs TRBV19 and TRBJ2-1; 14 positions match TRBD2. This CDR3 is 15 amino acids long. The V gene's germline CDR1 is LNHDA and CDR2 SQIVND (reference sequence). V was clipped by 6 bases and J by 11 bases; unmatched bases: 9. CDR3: CASRYGTSGRRKQFF. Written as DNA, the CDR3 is TGTGCCAGTAGATACGGGACTAGCGGGAGACGGAAGCAGTTCTTC.

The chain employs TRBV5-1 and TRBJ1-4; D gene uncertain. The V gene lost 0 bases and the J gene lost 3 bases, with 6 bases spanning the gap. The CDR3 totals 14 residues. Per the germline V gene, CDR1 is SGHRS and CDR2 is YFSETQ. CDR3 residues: CASSLEQSNEKLFF. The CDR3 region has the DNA TGCGCCAGCAGCTTGGAACAGTCTAATGAAAAACTGTTTTTT.

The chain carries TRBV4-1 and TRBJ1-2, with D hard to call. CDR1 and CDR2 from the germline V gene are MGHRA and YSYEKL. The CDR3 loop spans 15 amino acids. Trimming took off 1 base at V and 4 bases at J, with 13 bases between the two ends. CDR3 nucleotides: TGCGCCAGCAGCCAAGGCCCAGGTGCGACCTATGGCTACACCTTC. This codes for CASSQGPGATYGYTF.

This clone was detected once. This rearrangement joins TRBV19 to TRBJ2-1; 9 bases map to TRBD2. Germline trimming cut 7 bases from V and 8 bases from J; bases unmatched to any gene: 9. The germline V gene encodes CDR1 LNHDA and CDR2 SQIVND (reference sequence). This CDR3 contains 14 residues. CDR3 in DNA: TGTGCCAGTATCGCGGGAGGGCCTACTGATGAGCAGTTCTTC. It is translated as CASIAGGPTDEQFF.

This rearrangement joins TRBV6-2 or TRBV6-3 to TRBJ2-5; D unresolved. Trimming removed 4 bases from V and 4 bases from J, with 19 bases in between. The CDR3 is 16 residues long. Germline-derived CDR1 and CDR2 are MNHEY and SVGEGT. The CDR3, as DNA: TGTGCCAGCAGTTGGGTCGTCGCGGACGAAGGAGAGACCCAGTACTTC. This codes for CASSWVVADEGETQYF.

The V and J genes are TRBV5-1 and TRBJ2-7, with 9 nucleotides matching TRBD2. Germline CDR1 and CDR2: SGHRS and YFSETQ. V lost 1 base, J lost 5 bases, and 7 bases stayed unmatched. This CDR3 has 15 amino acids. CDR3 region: CASSLLAGEGDEQYF. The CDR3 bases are TGCGCCAGCAGCTTGTTAGCGGGAGAAGGAGACGAGCAGTACTTC. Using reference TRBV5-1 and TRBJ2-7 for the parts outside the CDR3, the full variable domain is KAGVTQTPRYLIKTRGQQVTLSCSPISGHRSVSWYQQTPGQGLQFLFEYFSETQRNKGNFPGRFSGRQFSNSRSEMNVSTLELGDSALYLCASSLLAGEGDEQYFGPGTRLTVT.

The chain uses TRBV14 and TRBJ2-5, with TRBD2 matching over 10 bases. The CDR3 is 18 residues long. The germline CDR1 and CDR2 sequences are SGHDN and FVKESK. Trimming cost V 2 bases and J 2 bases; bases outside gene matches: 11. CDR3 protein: CASSQYSGRPNPQETQYF. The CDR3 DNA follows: TGTGCCAGCAGCCAATATAGCGGGAGGCCAAACCCTCAAGAGACCCAGTACTTC.

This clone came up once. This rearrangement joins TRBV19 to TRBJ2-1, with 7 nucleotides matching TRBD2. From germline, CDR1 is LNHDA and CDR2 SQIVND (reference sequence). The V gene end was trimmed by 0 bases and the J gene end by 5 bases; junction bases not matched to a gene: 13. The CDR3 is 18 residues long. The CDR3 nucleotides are TGTGCCAGTAGTATAGATCTATTGGGCGGGAGACTCCACAATGAGCAGTTCTTC. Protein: CASSIDLLGGRLHNEQFF.

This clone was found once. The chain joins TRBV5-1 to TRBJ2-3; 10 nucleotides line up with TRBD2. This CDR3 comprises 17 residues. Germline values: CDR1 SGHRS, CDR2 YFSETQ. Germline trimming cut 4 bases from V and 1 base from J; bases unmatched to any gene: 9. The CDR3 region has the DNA TGCGCCAGCAGCACGCCTAGCGGGAGAAGAGGCACAGATACGCAGTATTTT. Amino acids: CASSTPSGRRGTDTQYF.

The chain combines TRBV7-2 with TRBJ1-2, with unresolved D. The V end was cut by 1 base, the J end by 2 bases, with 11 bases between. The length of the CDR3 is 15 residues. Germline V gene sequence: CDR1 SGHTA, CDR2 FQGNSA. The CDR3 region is CASSLGPGNNYGYTF. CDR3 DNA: TGTGCCAGCAGCTTAGGTCCGGGGAACAACTATGGCTACACCTTC.

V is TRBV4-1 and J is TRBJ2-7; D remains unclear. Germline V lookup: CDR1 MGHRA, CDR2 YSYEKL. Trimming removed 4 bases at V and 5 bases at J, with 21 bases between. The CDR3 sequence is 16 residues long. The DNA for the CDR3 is TGCGCCAGCAGCCCAGTTCAGGACGCATTAGGGCACGAGCAGTACTTC. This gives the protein CASSPVQDALGHEQYF.

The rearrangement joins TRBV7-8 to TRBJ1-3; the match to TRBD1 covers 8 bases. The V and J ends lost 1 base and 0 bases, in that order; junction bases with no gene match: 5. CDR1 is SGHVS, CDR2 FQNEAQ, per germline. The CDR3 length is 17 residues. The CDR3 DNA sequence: TGTGCCAGCAGCTTAGGAAGGACAGGGATCTCTGGAAACACCATATATTTT. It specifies CASSLGRTGISGNTIYF. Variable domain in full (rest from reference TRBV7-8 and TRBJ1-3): GAGVSQSPRYKVAKRGQDVALRCDPISGHVSLFWYQQALGQGPEFLTYFQNEAQLDKSGLPSDRFFAERPEGSVSTLKIQRTQQEDSAVYLCASSLGRTGISGNTIYFGEGSWLTVV.

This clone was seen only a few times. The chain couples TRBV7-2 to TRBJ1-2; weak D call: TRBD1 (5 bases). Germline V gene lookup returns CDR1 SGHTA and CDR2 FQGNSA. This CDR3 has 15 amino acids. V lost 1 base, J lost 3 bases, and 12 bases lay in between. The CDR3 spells CASSLDSGGYYGYTF. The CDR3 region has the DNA TGTGCCAGCAGCTTAGACTCTGGGGGTTACTATGGCTACACCTTC.

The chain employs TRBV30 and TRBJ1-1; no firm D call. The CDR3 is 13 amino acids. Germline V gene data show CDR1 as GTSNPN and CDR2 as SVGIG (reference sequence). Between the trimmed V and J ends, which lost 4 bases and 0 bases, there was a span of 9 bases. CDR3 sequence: CAWNELLNTEAFF. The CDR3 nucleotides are TGTGCCTGGAATGAACTGTTGAACACTGAAGCTTTCTTT.